The present TCR beta chain was sequenced within a study of blood T cell repertoires in COVID-19. Looking at the study overall: Italy, Spain and the United States were the sources of the convalescent and acute COVID-19 samples.

Per the authors' pipeline: Amplification of reference gene primers was used by the study to estimate nucleated cell counts. The protocol was immunoSEQ multiplex PCR, while the TCRdb copy is restricted to in-frame clones and leaves out a portion. That table gives V, J and clone size, and the DNA gave D and trimming. The sample consists of about 120,000 clones, around 84% of them appearing once. The V gene's germline CDR1 is MNHEY and CDR2 SVGAGI. V was clipped by 7 bases and J by 6 bases, with 8 bases between them. The CDR3 is made up of 11 amino acids. The specimen sequenced was peripheral blood. V is TRBV6-5 and J is TRBJ2-3; D remains ambiguous. This sequence was found in a man aged 35-49 years with acute or convalescent COVID-19. CDR3 nucleotide sequence: TGTGCCAGCAACCAGGTGGATACGCAGTATTTT. It specifies CASNQVDTQYF.